A single TCR beta chain is shown here with its context. TCRdb re-analysed the RT-PCR reads in MiXCR, keeping a single row per CDR3 protein. The sample comprises about 520,000 distinct CDR3 sequences, approximately 7.2% of which are singletons, and over 10% rests with the top ten. Germline V gives CDR1 SEHNR, CDR2 FQNEAQ (reference sequence). The CDR3 consists of 16 residues. Losses at the gene ends were 0 bases for V and 4 bases for J; bases not matched to a gene: 5. This entry comes from a study of response to subunit inactivated influenza vaccine. The sequencing here drew on PBMCs from blood, taken 23 months after vaccination. This sequence originates from a man aged 45 to 70 who received an inactivated influenza vaccine. The chain recombines TRBV7-9 with TRBJ2-2, with 7 bases aligning to TRBD1. CDR3 region: CASSLAPGTATGELFF. CDR3 sequence (DNA): TGTGCCAGCAGCTTAGCCCCCGGGACAGCCACCGGGGAGCTGTTTTTT.